Listed below are T cell receptor beta chains from one sample, sequenced in a study of shared clonotypes between healthy human individuals. This table comes from immunoSEQ multiplex PCR, and its TCRdb copy is limited to in-frame clones, with some not included. Of about 820,000 clones listed, 80% to 95% were seen once; the top ten hold approximately 25%. Sequenced input: naive CD8+ T cells sorted from blood. These receptors originate from a man aged 25 to 40 in good health. The CDR3 runs from the conserved cysteine through the conserved F or W. The D gene is left open where the match is weak. Some rows have no size entry. The others give once, few or many, or a class for an expanded clone.

>TRBV5-6|-|TRBJ2-7|-
CASSLVDREAYEQYF
TGTGCCAGCAGCTTGGTTGACAGGGAGGCCTACGAGCAGTACTTC
>TRBV28|TRBD1|TRBJ2-6|few
CASSSLPGQGFSGANVLTF
TGTGCCAGCAGTTCCCTCCCGGGACAGGGGTTCTCTGGGGCCAACGTCCTGACTTTC
>TRBV7-9|-|TRBJ2-5|-
CASSFLVPQGTVKETQYF
TGTGCCAGCAGCTTTCTCGTCCCGCAGGGGACGGTCAAAGAGACCCAGTACTTC
>TRBV2|TRBD1|TRBJ2-3|once
CASTSVGTEPSTDTQYF
TGTGCCAGTACCTCGGTCGGGACAGAACCTAGCACAGATACGCAGTATTTT
>TRBV27|-|TRBJ1-5|once
CASSPRGGRREPQHF
TGTGCCAGCAGTCCCCGGGGAGGGAGGAGGGAGCCCCAGCATTTT
>TRBV7-9|-|TRBJ2-7|-
CASSLVGLNYEQYF
TGTGCCAGCAGCTTAGTAGGTCTGAACTACGAGCAGTACTTC
>TRBV30|-|TRBJ2-2|-
CAWTTGNTGELFF
TGTGCCTGGACCACAGGGAACACCGGGGAGCTGTTTTTT
>TRBV30|TRBD2|TRBJ2-7|-
CAWSVAGAYEQYF
TGTGCCTGGAGTGTGGCGGGAGCCTACGAGCAGTACTTC
>TRBV11-3|-|TRBJ2-1|-
CASSPISRDNEQFF
TGTGCCAGCAGCCCTATTAGTAGGGACAATGAGCAGTTCTTC
>TRBV5-1|-|TRBJ2-7|-
CASSFTGSEQYF
TGCGCCAGCAGCTTTACAGGGAGCGAGCAGTACTTC
>TRBV12-5|TRBD1|TRBJ1-1|-
CASGFTQGDTEAFF
TGTGCTAGTGGTTTTACCCAGGGGGACACTGAAGCTTTCTTT
>TRBV5-5|TRBD1|TRBJ1-2|-
CASNPGQGNFDGYTF
TGTGCCAGCAACCCGGGACAGGGGAATTTCGATGGCTACACCTTC
>TRBV4-1|TRBD2|TRBJ2-5|-
CASSQDVLAGAAETQYF
TGCGCCAGCAGCCAAGATGTACTAGCGGGAGCTGCAGAGACCCAGTACTTC
>TRBV7-9|TRBD2|TRBJ2-3|-
CASSPLEGGPLYTQYF
TGTGCCAGCAGCCCCCTGGAGGGAGGGCCGTTATATACGCAGTATTTT
>TRBV5-6|-|TRBJ2-3|-
CASSLGVASTLGTDTQYF
TGTGCCAGCAGCTTGGGGGTAGCAAGTACTTTAGGCACAGATACGCAGTATTTT
>TRBV11-2|-|TRBJ1-2|-
CASSLTGTKDGYTF
TGTGCCAGCAGCTTAACCGGGACCAAAGATGGCTACACCTTC
>TRBV19|TRBD1|TRBJ2-1|-
CASSQDRGLYNEQFF
TGTGCCAGTAGTCAGGACAGGGGTCTCTACAATGAGCAGTTCTTC
>TRBV30|-|TRBJ2-7|-
CAWSVGVQHYEQYF
TGTGCCTGGAGTGTAGGTGTTCAACACTACGAGCAGTACTTC
>TRBV30|TRBD1|TRBJ1-2|-
CAWEQGSGDGYTF
TGTGCCTGGGAACAGGGGAGCGGCGATGGCTACACCTTC
>TRBV30|-|TRBJ2-4|-
CAWSVGGWENIQYF
TGTGCCTGGAGTGTTGGGGGATGGGAAAACATTCAGTACTTC
>TRBV4-1|-|TRBJ2-7|-
CASSLRDPSYEQYF
TGCGCCAGCAGTCTCAGGGATCCCTCCTACGAGCAGTACTTC
>TRBV5-4|-|TRBJ2-5|-
CASSLNQETQYF
TGTGCCAGCAGCTTAAACCAAGAGACCCAGTACTTC
>TRBV9|-|TRBJ1-2|-
CASSVEDVSNYGYTF
TGTGCCAGCAGCGTAGAGGATGTATCTAACTATGGCTACACCTTC
>TRBV4-1|-|TRBJ2-1|-
CASSPLPPEQFF
TGCGCCAGCAGCCCATTACCACCTGAGCAGTTCTTC
>TRBV27|TRBD2|TRBJ2-7|-
CASSLVYLAGPYEQYF
TGTGCCAGCAGTTTAGTGTATCTAGCGGGCCCCTACGAGCAGTACTTC
>TRBV7-2|-|TRBJ1-1|-
CASRKPGVGTEAFF
TGTGCCAGCAGAAAGCCAGGGGTTGGCACTGAAGCTTTCTTT
>TRBV27|TRBD1|TRBJ1-2|-
CASSFSDRGGYGYTF
TGTGCCAGCAGTTTCTCGGACAGGGGAGGGTATGGCTACACCTTC
>TRBV6-1|TRBD2|TRBJ2-7|-
CASTPGLVGYEQYF
TGTGCCAGCACACCGGGACTAGTCGGTTACGAGCAGTACTTC
>TRBV7-6|TRBD2|TRBJ2-7|-
CASSRGTALAGRYEQYF
TGTGCCAGCAGCCGGGGGACGGCTCTAGCGGGGAGATACGAGCAGTACTTC
>TRBV7-2|TRBD2|TRBJ2-1|-
CASSTEPGLAAYNEQFF
TGTGCCAGCAGTACGGAGCCGGGACTAGCGGCCTACAATGAGCAGTTCTTC